A single sample gave rise to the 7 T cell receptor beta chains below, sequenced in a study of blood T cell repertoires in COVID-19 (dated by TCRdb to 2020 to 2022). Library preparation used the immunoSEQ multiplex PCR assay. The clones in this table, taken by TCRdb from immuneACCESS, are in-frame only. Not every clone is retained; where verified, under half of the shortfall comes from an unresolved V gene, and the cause of the rest is unknown. The sample table shows 140,000 or so clones, and around four fifths are seen once. Jointly, the top ten make up 6.2% of the sample. Sequenced: PBMCs or T cells enriched from blood (not recorded which). These receptors were obtained from a woman aged 40-49 years who had recovered from COVID-19.

The V and J genes are TRBV20-1 and TRBJ1-2, with D possibly matching TRBD1 (6 bases). The germline CDR1 and CDR2 sequences are DFQATT and SNEGSKA (reference sequence). V was shortened by 2 bases and J by 8 bases, with 9 bases between the two germline ends. The CDR3 is 11 amino acids. The CDR3: CSARTRGGYTF. The CDR3 nucleotides read TGCAGTGCTAGAACAAGGGGGGGCTACACCTTC.

V gene TRBV4-1 combines with J gene TRBJ2-1; 11 nucleotides agree with TRBD2. CDR1 MGHRA and CDR2 YSYEKL come from the germline V gene. V was clipped by 4 bases and J by 9 bases; unmatched bases: 5. The CDR3 contains 14 residues. The DNA for the CDR3 is TGCGCCAGCAGCCGACTAGCGGGGTACCGTGAGCAGTTCTTC. This translates into CASSRLAGYREQFF.

The chain links TRBV2 to TRBJ1-4; maybe TRBD1 (5 bases). Trimming pared 2 bases from V and 4 bases from J, leaving 8 bases between. This CDR3 has 14 residues. The germline gives CDR1 SNHLY, CDR2 FYNNEI. The DNA of the CDR3 is TGTGCCAGCAGTGAATGGCAGGGTAATGAAAAACTGTTTTTT. This codes for CASSEWQGNEKLFF.

The chain carries TRBV19 and TRBJ1-5, with D possibly TRBD1 on 5 matching bases. The ends were cut back, 6 bases at V and 5 bases at J, with 8 bases in the middle. The CDR3 has 12 amino acids. In germline, CDR1 is LNHDA, CDR2 SQIVND (reference sequence). The CDR3 sequence: CASSSGDQPQHF. CDR3 coding DNA: TGTGCCAGTAGCTCGGGGGATCAGCCCCAGCATTTT.

This clone occurred once. CDR3 in amino acids: CASSLTGGNTDTQYF. In DNA, the CDR3 is TGTGCCAGCAGTTTGACAGGGGGGAACACAGATACGCAGTATTTT. This chain links TRBV27 with TRBJ2-3, with 9 positions matching TRBD1. CDR1 and CDR2 from the germline V gene are MNHEY and SMNVEV (reference sequence). The CDR3 spans 15 residues. With 3 bases clipped from V and 2 bases from J, the junction kept 3 bases outside the gene matches.

The chain carries TRBV6-5 and TRBJ1-2; 8 nucleotides align to TRBD1. The trim removed 2 bases at V and 3 bases at J, leaving 5 bases unmatched. The CDR3 consists of 15 residues. Germline V gene lookup returns CDR1 MNHEY and CDR2 SVGAGI. Here the CDR3 DNA reads TGTGCCAGCAGTTACGGTGGGACAGGCTACTATGGCTACACCTTC. Its protein product is CASSYGGTGYYGYTF.

The chain recombines TRBV6-2 or TRBV6-3 with TRBJ2-7, with 11 bases lining up with TRBD2. V trimming: 2 bases; J trimming: 4 bases; junction bases outside the gene matches: 16. This CDR3 region has 19 residues. CDR1 and CDR2 from the germline V gene are MNHEY and SVGEGT. The CDR3: CASSYPPTHSGGARYEQYF. The CDR3, as DNA: TGTGCCAGCAGTTACCCCCCCACCCATAGCGGGGGGGCTCGTTACGAGCAGTACTTC.